In its sample, the clone carrying this T cell receptor (beta chain) ranks as large. The method was immunoSEQ multiplex PCR; TCRdb's version includes in-frame clones alone and lacks a portion of them. The sample yields around 990 clones, about 82% seen once. The sample comes from a study of chemoradiotherapy in HPV16-positive cancers. Specimen: tumor tissue, collected from a patient who underwent chemoradiotherapy. The source of this sequence is a human donor with HPV-associated anogenital cancer.

The CDR3: CASSPTPGYTF. The CDR3 DNA follows: TGTGCCAGCAGTCCCACGCCTGGCTACACCTTC. The V and J genes are TRBV2 and TRBJ1-2; D remains ambiguous. V lost 5 bases and J lost 7, with 8 bases in between. The CDR3 is 11 amino acids. Germline V gives CDR1 SNHLY, CDR2 FYNNEI.